This TCR beta chain is drawn from a study of blood T cell repertoires in COVID-19. As for the study in general: Material from acute and convalescent COVID-19 was sourced from the United States, Italy and Spain.

Profiled with immunoSEQ multiplex PCR; TCRdb holds only in-frame clones, not every one. This table holds about 230,000 clones, approximately 87% found once. Trimming stripped 4 bases from V and 1 base from J, with 13 bases between. Looked up from germline, CDR1 is SGHTA and CDR2 is FQGNSA. The CDR3 runs to 15 residues. Sequencing input: peripheral blood. The V call is TRBV7-2, the J call TRBJ1-1; D is undetermined. The sequence was collected from a woman in her 70s with active or convalescent COVID-19. CDR3 bases: TGTGCCAGCAGCTCCATCGGTTGGTCGAACACTGAAGCTTTCTTT. Translation gives CASSSIGWSNTEAFF.